These 16 T cell receptor beta chains came from one sample sequenced in a study of T cells after yellow fever vaccination. TCRdb analysed the 5' RACE reads with MiXCR anew, one entry per CDR3 protein. The sample lists 400,000 or so distinct CDR3 sequences, 18% occurring once. The specimen was PBMCs, collected before the yellow fever booster vaccination. The origin of the receptors is a man aged 18 to 29 who received the YFV17D yellow fever vaccine.

This rearrangement joins TRBV9 to TRBJ2-1; possibly TRBD2 for D (6 bases). V dropped 0 bases and J dropped 5 bases, with 12 bases sitting between them. The CDR3 length is 15 residues. Germline V gives CDR1 SGDLS, CDR2 YYNGEE. CDR3 coding DNA: TGTGCCAGCAGCGTAGGGGCTAGCGACCACAATGAGCAGTTCTTC. Translated, it gives CASSVGASDHNEQFF.

This clonotype was seen a handful of times. This rearrangement joins TRBV29-1 to TRBJ2-7; D call uncertain. CDR1 and CDR2 from the germline V gene are SQVTM and ANQGSEA. The CDR3 sequence is 12 residues long. V was pared by 0 bases and J by 9 bases, with 12 bases between. The CDR3 region has the DNA TGCAGCGTTGAAGAGTACACTGGCCGGCAGTACTTC. As protein: CSVEEYTGRQYF.

V and J are TRBV6-5 and TRBJ2-2, with 10 bases that match TRBD1. Germline loops: CDR1 MNHEY, CDR2 SVGAGI. This CDR3 is built from 15 residues. Trimming removed 6 bases from V and 5 bases from J; junction bases left unmatched: 6. The CDR3 here is CASRRGQGTTGELFF. For the CDR3, the DNA is TGTGCCAGCAGAAGGGGACAGGGGACGACCGGGGAGCTGTTTTTT.

This clonotype was recorded a few times. The chain carries TRBV6-6 and TRBJ2-7; TRBD1 aligns across 11 bases. The CDR3 sequence is 15 residues long. CDR1 is MNHNY and CDR2 is SVGAGI in the germline V gene (reference sequence). The V gene end was trimmed by 2 bases and the J gene end by 5 bases; junction bases not matched to a gene: 5. CDR3 region: CASSYPGTGGNEQYF. The CDR3 region has the DNA TGTGCCAGCAGTTACCCCGGGACAGGGGGGAACGAGCAGTACTTC.

This clonotype was found a few times. The J gene is TRBJ2-3, the V gene TRBV29-1; tentatively, D is TRBD2 (5 bases). The germline gives CDR1 SQVTM, CDR2 ANQGSEA. CDR3 length: 14 amino acids. The V end lost 1 base, the J end lost 3 bases, and 11 bases lay between the germline ends. CDR3 amino acids: CSVEGPGGTDTQYF. As DNA, the CDR3 is TGCAGCGTTGAAGGCCCCGGCGGGACAGATACGCAGTATTTT.

The V gene is TRBV11-2, the J gene TRBJ2-2; D is perhaps TRBD1 or TRBD2 (5 bases each). Germline CDR1 reads SGHAT; CDR2 reads FQNNGV. V was clipped by 6 bases and J by 3 bases, with 17 bases between them. This CDR3 is 16 amino acids long. The chain's CDR3 is CASRTLRDGYTGELFF. CDR3 nucleotides: TGTGCCAGCAGGACTCTCCGGGACGGCTACACCGGGGAGCTGTTTTTT.

J is TRBJ1-2 and V is TRBV7-6; D remains ambiguous. CDR3 length equals 16 residues. Trimming pared 5 bases from V and 3 bases from J, leaving 19 bases between. Germline V gene data show CDR1 as SGHVS and CDR2 as FNYEAQ. For the CDR3, the DNA is TGTGCCAGCAGCCGATCTTCGGGCCGTCATTACTATGGCTACACCTTC. The encoded protein is CASSRSSGRHYYGYTF.

This chain links TRBV4-1 with TRBJ1-2; 7 bases map to TRBD1. V was pared by 5 bases and J by 3 bases, with 9 bases of the junction left unmatched. The CDR3 has 15 residues. Germline CDR1 is MGHRA and CDR2 is YSYEKL. DNA of the CDR3: TGCGCCAGCAGCGACCCCAGGGGGACCCACTATGGCTACACCTTC. As protein: CASSDPRGTHYGYTF.

This clonotype appeared a few times. V is TRBV6-5 and J is TRBJ2-2; no reliable D call. The CDR3 spans 14 residues. CDR1 is MNHEY and CDR2 is SVGAGI in the germline V gene. Trimming removed 7 bases at V and 0 bases at J, with 9 bases between. DNA for the CDR3: TGTGCCAGCATCGGAGCTACGAACACCGGGGAGCTGTTTTTT. This encodes CASIGATNTGELFF.

The chain has TRBV6-5 and TRBJ1-1; TRBD1 matches 10 bases. Germline loops: CDR1 MNHEY, CDR2 SVGAGI. This CDR3 region has 13 residues. V gave up 6 bases and J gave up 7 bases; unmatched junction bases: 5. DNA for the CDR3: TGTGCCAGCAGAGACAGGGGGCTGAGTGAAGCTTTCTTT. Translation: CASRDRGLSEAFF.

The CDR3 region has the DNA TGTGCCAGCAGCCCGGTCCCCACGGGGCAGTACTTC. Protein: CASSPVPTGQYF. The rearrangement joins TRBV12-3 or TRBV12-4 to TRBJ2-7; D gene uncertain. V was clipped by 6 bases and J by 9 bases, with 15 bases between them. The CDR3 is 12 residues long.

The sample holds a few counts of this clonotype. The rearrangement uses TRBV5-1 and TRBJ1-1; D may be TRBD1 (6 bases). CDR1 and CDR2 (germline): SGHRS, YFSETQ. Deletions cut 5 bases from V and 2 bases from J, with 13 bases between. CDR3 length equals 14 residues. CDR3 loop: CASRQGSSNTEAFF. The CDR3 nucleotides are TGCGCCAGCAGGCAGGGGTCTTCAAACACTGAAGCTTTCTTT.

The chain is built from TRBV11-2 and TRBJ2-1, with 12 bases matching TRBD2. The CDR3 has 17 amino acids. Germline V lookup: CDR1 SGHAT, CDR2 FQNNGV. V was clipped by 3 bases and J by 4 bases; unmatched bases: 7. The CDR3 DNA follows: TGTGCCAGCAGCTTCACATCCGGGACTAGCGGGTACAATGAGCAGTTCTTC. Residues: CASSFTSGTSGYNEQFF.

V and J are TRBV30 and TRBJ1-1; possibly TRBD1 for D (6 bases). The CDR3 consists of 11 residues. In germline, CDR1 is GTSNPN, CDR2 SVGIG (reference sequence). The ends were cut back, 0 bases at V and 10 bases at J, with 9 bases in the middle. DNA for the CDR3: TGTGCCTGGAGTGTACAGGGAATAGCTTTCTTT. Protein product: CAWSVQGIAFF.

This sequence joins TRBV6-6 and TRBJ2-7; TRBD1 matches 8 bases. Germline V gene sequence: CDR1 MNHNY, CDR2 SVGAGI (reference sequence). The V gene end was trimmed by 8 bases and the J gene end by 2 bases; junction bases not matched to a gene: 11. This CDR3 has 15 residues. The CDR3 DNA follows: TGTGCCAGCTGGGGTCCGGGACAGGACCCCTACGAGCAGTACTTC. Translating it yields CASWGPGQDPYEQYF.

This clonotype was found many times. The CDR3 is CSAVPGQGSDTQYF. The CDR3 DNA follows: TGCAGTGCCGTCCCGGGACAGGGTTCGGATACGCAGTATTTT. The V and J genes are TRBV20-1 and TRBJ2-3; 9 positions agree with TRBD1. Germline V lookup: CDR1 DFQATT, CDR2 SNEGSKA (reference sequence). The CDR3 is made up of 14 amino acids. After removal of 6 bases from V and 6 bases from J, the junction contained 10 bases not matched to a gene.